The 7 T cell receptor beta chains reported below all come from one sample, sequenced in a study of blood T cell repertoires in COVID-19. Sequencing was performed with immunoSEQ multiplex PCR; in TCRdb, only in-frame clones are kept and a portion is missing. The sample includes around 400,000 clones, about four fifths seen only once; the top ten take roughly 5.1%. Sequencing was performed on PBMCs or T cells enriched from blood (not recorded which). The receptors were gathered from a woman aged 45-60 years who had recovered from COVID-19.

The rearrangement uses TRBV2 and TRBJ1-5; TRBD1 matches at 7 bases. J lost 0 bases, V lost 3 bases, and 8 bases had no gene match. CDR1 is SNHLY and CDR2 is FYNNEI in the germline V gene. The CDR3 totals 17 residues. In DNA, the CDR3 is TGTGCCAGCAGTGACCGGGACAGAGCTTATAGCAATCAGCCCCAGCATTTT. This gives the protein CASSDRDRAYSNQPQHF.

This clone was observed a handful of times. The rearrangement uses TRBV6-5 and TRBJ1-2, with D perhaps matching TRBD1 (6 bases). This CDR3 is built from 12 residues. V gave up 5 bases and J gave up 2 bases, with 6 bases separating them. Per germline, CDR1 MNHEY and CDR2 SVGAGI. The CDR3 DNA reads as TGTGCCAGCAGTACAGGGAACTATGGCTACACCTTC. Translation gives CASSTGNYGYTF.

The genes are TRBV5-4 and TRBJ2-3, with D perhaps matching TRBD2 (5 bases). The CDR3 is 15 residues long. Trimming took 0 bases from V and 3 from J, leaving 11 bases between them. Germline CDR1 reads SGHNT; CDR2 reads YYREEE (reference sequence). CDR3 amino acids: CASSLAGRQTDTQYF. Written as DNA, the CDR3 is TGTGCCAGCAGCTTGGCGGGAAGACAAACAGATACGCAGTATTTT.

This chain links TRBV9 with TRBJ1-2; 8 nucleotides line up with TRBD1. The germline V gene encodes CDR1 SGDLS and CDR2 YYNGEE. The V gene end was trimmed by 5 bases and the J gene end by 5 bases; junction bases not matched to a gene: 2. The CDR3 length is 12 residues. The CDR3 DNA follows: TGTGCCAGCAGTCAGGGGGCTTATGGCTACACCTTC. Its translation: CASSQGAYGYTF. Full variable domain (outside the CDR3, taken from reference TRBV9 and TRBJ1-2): DSGVTQTPKHLITATGQRVTLRCSPRSGDLSVYWYQQSLDQGLQFLIQYYNGEERAKGNILERFSAQQFPDLHSELNLSSLELGDSALYFCASSQGAYGYTFGSGTRLTVV.

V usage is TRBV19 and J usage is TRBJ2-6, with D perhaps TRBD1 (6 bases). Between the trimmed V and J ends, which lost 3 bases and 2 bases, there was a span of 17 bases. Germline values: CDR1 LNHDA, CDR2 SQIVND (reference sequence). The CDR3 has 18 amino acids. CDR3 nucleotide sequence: TGTGCCAGTAGTATCACGATGCTACAGGGAGCTGGGGCCAACGTCCTGACTTTC. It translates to CASSITMLQGAGANVLTF.

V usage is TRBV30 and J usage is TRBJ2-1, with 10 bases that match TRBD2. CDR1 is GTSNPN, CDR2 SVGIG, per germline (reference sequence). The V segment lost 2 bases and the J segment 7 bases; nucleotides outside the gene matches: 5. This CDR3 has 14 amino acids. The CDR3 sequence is CAWSRLAGVNEQFF. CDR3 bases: TGTGCCTGGAGTAGGCTAGCGGGAGTAAATGAGCAGTTCTTC.

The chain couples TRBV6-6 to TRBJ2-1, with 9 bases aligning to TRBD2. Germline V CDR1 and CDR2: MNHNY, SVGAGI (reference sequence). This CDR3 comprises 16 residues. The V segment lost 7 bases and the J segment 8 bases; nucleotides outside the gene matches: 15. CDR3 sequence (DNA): TGTGCCAGCACCGACTCCGGGACTAGCAATATTGATGAGCAGTTCTTC. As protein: CASTDSGTSNIDEQFF.